This T cell receptor beta chain came from a study of blood T cell repertoires in COVID-19. Trimming shortened V by 2 bases and J by 4 bases, and 11 bases separated the two germline ends. Per the germline V gene, CDR1 is MNHEY and CDR2 is SVGEGT. The CDR3 length is 14 residues. Here immunoSEQ multiplex PCR was the method, and the copy in TCRdb shows in-frame clones only, minus some. The sample yields around 100,000 clones, less than 90% seen once. Sequenced: peripheral blood. The TCR was taken from an older man with acute or convalescent COVID-19. The chain uses TRBV6-2 or TRBV6-3 and TRBJ1-2; D gene ambiguous. The CDR3 reads CASSYGGDGYGYTF. CDR3 coding DNA: TGTGCCAGCAGTTACGGCGGGGATGGCTATGGCTACACCTTC.